This T cell receptor beta chain was recovered during a study of blood T cell repertoires in COVID-19. Study-wide context: Acute-phase and convalescent COVID-19 samples originated in the United States, Italy and Spain. PBMCs, B-cell-depleted T cells, or T cells were the source of the cDNA or gDNA that made up the material.

The V gene lost 4 bases and the J gene lost 5 bases, with 27 bases spanning the gap. CDR1 is SGHTA and CDR2 is FQGNSA in the germline V gene. This CDR3 region has 19 residues. Per the study methods: Amplifying reference gene primers gave estimates of nucleated cell counts. Only in-frame clones appear in the TCRdb table, and some are missing; sequencing was by immunoSEQ multiplex PCR. The V and J calls and clone size come from that table; D and trimming were worked out from the DNA. The table includes tens of thousands of clones, 65% to 85% detected once. The chain has TRBV7-2 and TRBJ2-1, with D maybe TRBD2 (6 bases). This sequence originates from a man aged 55-75 years with acute or convalescent COVID-19. Sequenced input: peripheral blood. CDR3 sequence reads: CASSSIPLTRPRRHNEQFF. CDR3 nucleotide sequence: TGTGCCAGCAGCTCGATTCCCCTGACTAGACCAAGACGACACAATGAGCAGTTCTTC.